The entry below describes one T cell receptor beta chain. Many counts were recorded for this clonotype. Its recognized antigen is unknown. Base qualities are not at hand, and no much larger clone is one base apart. The record originates from a study of early T cells in non-severe SARS-CoV-2 infection (dated by TCRdb to the early 2020s). For the wider study: Because TCR sequencing relied on bulk RNA taken from unsorted whole blood, pairing of alpha and beta chains was not possible. General conclusions and limits of the study: VDJdb matching was skewed toward anti-spike CD8 responses and likely underestimated virus-specific expansions, missing private and CD4 specificities.

Library preparation was by 5' RACE. The data were produced on a NextSeq 500. Unique molecular identifiers were attached to individual cDNA molecules in the TCR library protocol so that sequencing error and PCR bias could be corrected. Both TCR alpha and beta chains were sequenced, and tight co-correlation was observed between alpha and beta sequence abundances in each sample. The authors' pipeline ran thus. Decombinator V4 was used to annotate the V gene, J gene and CDR3 of the TCR sequences. TCRs were defined as expanded if a significant change between any two time points was detected under a Poisson model with p below 0.0001. Abundances of TCRs were expressed as counts per million after normalisation to the total number of TCRs sequenced in each sample. TRAV1-2 paired with TRAJ12, TRAJ20 or TRAJ33 defined MAIT TCRs, while TRAV10 paired with TRAJ18 defined iNKT TCRs. VDJdb, accessed on 1 November 2021, was searched for TCRs annotated for CMV, EBV and SARS-CoV-2, and TCRs annotated for more than one antigen were excluded. TCRdb passed the public sequencing reads through fastp at Q25 and MiXCR, retaining productive beta sequences. Identical CDR3 protein sequences are pooled into one entry, listed with their most common genes and DNA. V and J calls and clone size were set by TCRdb, not the authors. A total of under 100,000 distinct CDR3 sequences appear in this sample, roughly an eighth of them only once. The ten largest clones take up 1.4% of the sample.

At the junction V is shortened by 4 bases and J by 3 bases, with 7 bases in between. The CDR3 covers 12 residues, taking in both the cysteine and the phenylalanine. Only the CDR3 DNA stays, 36 bases, in frame from base 1. The study was a case-control design nested within a healthcare worker cohort in London, UK, with weekly nasopharyngeal swab PCR tests and blood sampling. Healthcare workers were recruited during the week of the UK lockdown, between 23 and 31 March 2020, and followed weekly for up to roughly 15 weeks. The chain couples TRBV12-3 or TRBV12-4 to TRBJ2-7, with TRBD2 perhaps the D gene, on 6 matching bases. This TCR was sampled from an adult who was a healthcare worker with PCR-confirmed SARS-CoV-2 infection or an uninfected control (not recorded which). Sequencing was carried out using whole blood. In nucleotide form, the sequence is TGTGCCAGCAGTTCCGGGGGCTACGAGCAGTACTTC. Its amino acids are CASSSGGYEQYF.